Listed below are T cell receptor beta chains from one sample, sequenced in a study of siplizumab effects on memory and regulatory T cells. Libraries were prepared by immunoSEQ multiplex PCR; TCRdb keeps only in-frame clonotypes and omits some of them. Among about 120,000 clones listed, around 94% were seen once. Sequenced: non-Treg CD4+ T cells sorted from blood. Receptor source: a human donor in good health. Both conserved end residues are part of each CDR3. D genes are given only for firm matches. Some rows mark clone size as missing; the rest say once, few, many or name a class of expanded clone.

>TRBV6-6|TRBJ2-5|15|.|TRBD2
TGTGCCAGCAGTTACTCAAGACTAGCAGCGGAGACCCAGTACTTC
CASSYSRLAAETQYF
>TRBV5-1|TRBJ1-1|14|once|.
TGCGCCAGCAGCTTGGAGCCAGGGGTAACTGAAGCTTTCTTT
CASSLEPGVTEAFF
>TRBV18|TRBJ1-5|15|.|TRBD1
TGTGCCAGCTCAAAAACCGGGACAGGGGATCAGCCCCAGCATTTT
CASSKTGTGDQPQHF
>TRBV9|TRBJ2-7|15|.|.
TGTGCCAGCAGCATGGGACATTCAGACTCCTACGAGCAGTACTTC
CASSMGHSDSYEQYF
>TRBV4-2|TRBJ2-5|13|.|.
TGTGCCAGCAGCCAGCGGGTCCAAGAGACCCAGTACTTC
CASSQRVQETQYF
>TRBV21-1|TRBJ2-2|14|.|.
TGTGCCAGCACCGACAGCCATAACACCGGGGAGCTGTTTTTT
CASTDSHNTGELFF
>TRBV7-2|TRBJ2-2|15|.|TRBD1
TGTGCCAGCAGTTCGCGGACAGGGTATGCCGGGGAGCTGTTTTTT
CASSSRTGYAGELFF
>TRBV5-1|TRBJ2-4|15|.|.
TGCGCCAGCAGCCTTCGAGGGGCCGACAAAAACATTCAGTACTTC
CASSLRGADKNIQYF
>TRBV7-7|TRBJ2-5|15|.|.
TGTGCCAGCAGCCGAGGGGGGGTGTACCAAGAGACCCAGTACTTC
CASSRGGVYQETQYF
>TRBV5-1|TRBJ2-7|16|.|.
TGCGCCAGCAGCCCCCTGGGGAGGGGGCTTGCCCACGAGCAGTACTTC
CASSPLGRGLAHEQYF
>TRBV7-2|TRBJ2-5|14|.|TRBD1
TGTGCCAGCGTGCCAAGGACAGGGTTGAAGACCCAGTACTTC
CASVPRTGLKTQYF
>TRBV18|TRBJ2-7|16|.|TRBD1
TGTGCCAGCTCACTTCGGCAAGACAGGGGGTGGAACGAGCAGTACTTC
CASSLRQDRGWNEQYF
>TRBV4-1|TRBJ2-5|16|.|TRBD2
TGCGCCAGCAGCCAAGGAGCGGGAGGCTACCAAGAGACCCAGTACTTC
CASSQGAGGYQETQYF
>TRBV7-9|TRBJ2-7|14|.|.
TGTGCCAGCAGCTTTCAAACCGGGCTTTACGAGCAGTACTTC
CASSFQTGLYEQYF
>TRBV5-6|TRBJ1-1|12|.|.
TGTGCCAGCACAGTGAAGGGTACTGAAGCTTTCTTT
CASTVKGTEAFF
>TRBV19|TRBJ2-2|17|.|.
TGTGCCAGTAGTATAGATCCAGGCAGAACTCACACCGGGGAGCTGTTTTTT
CASSIDPGRTHTGELFF
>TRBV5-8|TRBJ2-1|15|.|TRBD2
TGTGCCAGCAGCGCCTTAGCGGGTAGCCAGGTGGGGCAGTTCTTC
CASSALAGSQVGQFF
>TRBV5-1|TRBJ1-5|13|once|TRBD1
TGCGCCAGCAGACAGGGGGCGGGTCAGCCCCAGCATTTT
CASRQGAGQPQHF
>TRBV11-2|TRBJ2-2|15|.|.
TGTGCCAGCAGCGCCGGGACACGAAACACCGGGGAGCTGTTTTTT
CASSAGTRNTGELFF
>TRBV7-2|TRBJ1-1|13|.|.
TGTGCCAGCAGCTTAGCCGAGGGCCGCGTTGCTTTCTTT
CASSLAEGRVAFF
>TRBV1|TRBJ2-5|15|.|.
TGCACCAGCAGCCAAGCTCGAGAAAGGGGAGAGACCCAGTACTTC
CTSSQARERGETQYF
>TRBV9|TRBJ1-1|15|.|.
TGTGCCAGCAGCGCCTCAAACAGGGTGAACACTGAAGCTTTCTTT
CASSASNRVNTEAFF
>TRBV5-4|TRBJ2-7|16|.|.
TGTGCCAGCAGCACCACGGGGGTAAGGAGCTCCTACGAGCAGTACTTC
CASSTTGVRSSYEQYF
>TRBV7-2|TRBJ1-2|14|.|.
TGTGCCAGCAGCCCGCGGAACAGGGACCGCGGCTACACCTTC
CASSPRNRDRGYTF